Listed below are T cell receptor beta chains from one sample, sequenced in a study. Each CDR3 protein gets one entry after TCRdb re-called the RT-PCR reads with MiXCR. The sample lists more than 600,000 distinct CDR3 sequences; approximately 14% were seen once. The sequencing input was memory CD4+ T cells from blood. The origin of the receptors is a female donor in good health, serving as a healthy control. Each CDR3 is given with its conserved first and last residue. D genes are given only for firm matches. Clone size appears in some rows only: once, few, many, or a class for an expanded clone.

D gene | J gene | V gene | clone size | CDR3 DNA | CDR3 protein
. | TRBJ1-1 | TRBV5-1 | few | TGCGCCAGCAGCTTGGTGGTTCTGGGCTCCCTAAACACTGAAGCTTTCTTT | CASSLVVLGSLNTEAFF
TRBD2 | TRBJ2-7 | TRBV20-1 | . | TGCAGTGCCCGACTAGCGGAGACTGTCGGGCAGTACTTC | CSARLAETVGQYF
TRBD1 | TRBJ1-6 | TRBV6-5 | . | TGTGCCATCAGGGGGGGTTTTGATTCACCCCTCCACTTT | CAIRGGFDSPLHF
. | TRBJ2-1 | TRBV30 | . | TGTGCCTGGAGTGTAGGGGGACATGAGTTCTTC | CAWSVGGHEFF
. | TRBJ2-7 | TRBV27 | . | TGTGCCAGCAGTTTTAACGGACACTCCGAGCAGTACTTC | CASSFNGHSEQYF
. | TRBJ2-1 | TRBV28 | many | TGTGCCAGCAAGGGAAATGAGCAGTTCTTC | CASKGNEQFF
. | TRBJ2-7 | TRBV6-1 | few | TGTGCCAGCAGTGAACGGAAGGCTTCCTTCTACGAGCAGTACTTC | CASSERKASFYEQYF
. | TRBJ2-1 | TRBV7-2 | . | TGTGCCAGCAGCTTAGCGGGGGGGCCCGATGAGCAGTTCTTC | CASSLAGGPDEQFF
. | TRBJ2-1 | TRBV28 | few | TGTGCCAGCAGCCCGGGACTGTTAACCTACAATGAGCAGTTCTTC | CASSPGLLTYNEQFF
. | TRBJ1-6 | TRBV29-1 | few | TGCAGCGTGGCTGGGGAGGGCCCACCCCTCCACTTT | CSVAGEGPPLHF
. | TRBJ1-2 | TRBV27 | . | TGTGCCAGCAGTCCCCTACACGGGTTTAACTATGGCTACACCTTC | CASSPLHGFNYGYTF
. | TRBJ1-4 | TRBV7-6 | few | TGTGCCAGCAGCTTAAAAGGGGCAACTAATGAAAAACTGTTTTTT | CASSLKGATNEKLFF
. | TRBJ2-5 | TRBV21-1 | . | TGTGCCAGCAGCTTTCGCCTGACAGTTAGCCAAGAGACCCAGTACTTC | CASSFRLTVSQETQYF
TRBD2 | TRBJ2-1 | TRBV12-3/TRBV12-4 | many | TGTGCCAGCAGTTTGGTGGGAGGGCCGGGAGAGCAGTTCTTC | CASSLVGGPGEQFF
. | TRBJ2-5 | TRBV5-1 | few | TGCGCCAGCAGCTGGTCCTTGGGGTTCCAAGAGACCCAGTACTTC | CASSWSLGFQETQYF
. | TRBJ2-7 | TRBV5-6 | . | TGTGCCAGCAGCCGCCCAGGGCACCTCAGCTCCTACGAGCAGTACTTC | CASSRPGHLSSYEQYF
. | TRBJ2-7 | TRBV7-2 | . | TGTGCCAGCAGCTTCGGAGGGGCAGCGGGCCTCTCCTACGAGCAGTACTTC | CASSFGGAAGLSYEQYF
. | TRBJ1-5 | TRBV20-1 | . | TGCAGTGCTAGAGATCGTACAGCTGATTATAGCAATCAGCCCCAGCATTTT | CSARDRTADYSNQPQHF
. | TRBJ1-5 | TRBV10-3 | . | TGTGCCATCAGGGGGGACGGATTGAGCAATCAGCCCCAGCATTTT | CAIRGDGLSNQPQHF
. | TRBJ1-1 | TRBV6-5 | many | TGTGCCAGCAGTTCCCCGGGAAGGGTCACTGAAGCTTTCTTT | CASSSPGRVTEAFF
TRBD1 | TRBJ1-1 | TRBV6-5 | few | TGTGCCAGCAGTTACACCACAGGGGGGGTGAACACTGAAGCTTTCTTT | CASSYTTGGVNTEAFF
. | TRBJ2-2 | TRBV28 | . | TGTGCCAGCAGCCTCAGCGGACTCTTGAACACCGGGGAGCTGTTTTTT | CASSLSGLLNTGELFF
. | TRBJ1-6 | TRBV7-3 | few | TGTGCCAGCAGCTTAAGCTCTGGGGCGGATTCACCCCTCCACTTT | CASSLSSGADSPLHF
. | TRBJ2-2 | TRBV19 | few | TGTGCCAGTAGCTTACAGGTGAACGGGGAGCTGTTTTTT | CASSLQVNGELFF
. | TRBJ2-7 | TRBV20-1 | many | TGCAGTGGGATCGGCGAAGCACCCTACGAGCAGTACTTC | CSGIGEAPYEQYF
. | TRBJ2-5 | TRBV5-1 | . | TGCGCCAGCAGCTTAACTATACCCCAAGAGACCCAGTACTTC | CASSLTIPQETQYF
TRBD2 | TRBJ2-3 | TRBV5-1 | . | TGCGCCAGCAGCCCGGGACTAGAGAAGCAGTATTTT | CASSPGLEKQYF
TRBD1 | TRBJ2-5 | TRBV5-1 | . | TGCGCCAGCGGGACAGGGAATTCGGGGACCCAGTACTTC | CASGTGNSGTQYF
. | TRBJ1-3 | TRBV6-6 | few | TGTGCCAGCAGTTATAGGCAGAGCCTCTCTGGAAACACCATATATTTT | CASSYRQSLSGNTIYF